This T cell receptor beta chain is from a study of radiotherapy plus CTLA-4 blockade in lung cancer. This clone was counted once. The antigen is undetermined. Data came from immunoSEQ multiplex PCR; TCRdb stores just in-frame clones and leaves some out. The data contain under 95,000 clones, 60% to 85% of them singletons. The CDR3 covers 14 residues. V lost 2 bases to trimming and J lost 2 bases, with 10 bases between them. The germline CDR1 and CDR2 sequences are MDHEN and SYDVKM. Study-wide results and caveats: An expansion of tumor-derived TCR clones occurred in blood after radiotherapy plus ipilimumab. Alongside interferon-beta, early blood T cell clone dynamics were reportedly the best predictor of response.

In chemo-refractory metastatic non-small-cell lung cancer, patients got ipilimumab CTLA-4 blockade together with focal radiation. The chain has TRBV28 and TRBJ2-7; D gene unclear. The source of this sequence is a human donor with non-small cell lung cancer whose response to radiotherapy plus ipilimumab could not be evaluated. Some clones in this sample may be carry-over from other donors' samples. This specimen consisted of peripheral blood, obtained from a patient treated with radiotherapy plus ipilimumab. CDR3 loop: CASSLGQAPYEQYF. The CDR3 coding sequence is TGTGCCAGCAGTTTAGGGCAGGCCCCCTACGAGCAGTACTTC.